The clone carrying this TCR beta chain occurred a few times. As yet, its antigen is unknown. This sample is part of a study of blood T cells in healthy people across ages. Study results and limitations: It was not possible, with unsorted PBMCs, to conclusively compare naive and antigen-experienced cells. Measured against age, TCR beta diversity per million T cells decreased in a roughly linear manner.

Through a sample-barcoded 5' primer and a J-beta primer mix, a second PCR was run for roughly 7 to 12 cycles. MiXCR was run by TCRdb on the 5' RACE reads, yielding one entry per CDR3 protein. The top ten hold more than 2% of the sample, which has roughly 2 million distinct CDR3 sequences, 49% seen once. Drawn from each donor were 9 to 10 milliliters of peripheral blood. The total RNA that was extracted per sample amounted to at least 5 micrograms. The V end lost 2 bases, the J end lost 5 bases, and 10 bases lay between the germline ends. The CDR3 spans 13 residues. Per germline, CDR1 KGHSH and CDR2 LQKENI.

This TCR was sampled from a woman in her forties in good health. The sequenced sample was blood. The chain employs TRBV18 and TRBJ2-7; D is unresolved. The CDR3 loop reads CASSPGWKDEQYF. The CDR3 nucleotides are TGTGCCAGCTCACCAGGGTGGAAGGACGAGCAGTACTTC.